One and the same sample provided the 11 T cell receptor beta chains below, sequenced in a study of CD8+ T cells in alopecia areata. cDNA reverse transcribed from extracted RNA served as the sequencing template. TCRdb keeps only in-frame clones here, not all; method: immunoSEQ multiplex PCR. The table shows about 150,000 clones, with approximately 87% occurring only once. The specimen comprised CD8+ T cells sorted from blood, sampled at week 0. The receptor set was obtained from a human donor with alopecia areata.

This chain uses TRBV7-9 with TRBJ2-1, with 14 positions matching TRBD2. The V segment lost 6 bases and the J segment 13 bases; nucleotides outside the gene matches: 14. Germline V gene sequence: CDR1 SEHNR, CDR2 FQNEAQ (reference sequence). The CDR3 covers 16 residues. CDR3 coding DNA: TGTGCCAGCAGTCGTACCCCGGCGGGACTAGCGGGGGTCCAGTTCTTC. Protein product: CASSRTPAGLAGVQFF.

This sequence joins TRBV11-1 and TRBJ2-1; 8 bases are shared with TRBD2. The CDR3 sequence is 15 residues long. Germline CDR1 and CDR2: SGHAT and FQDESV (reference sequence). V was pared by 5 bases and J by 5 bases, with 8 bases of the junction left unmatched. As DNA, the CDR3 is TGTGCCAGCAGCCTCTGGGGCGGGAGGAACAATGAGCAGTTCTTC. The encoded protein is CASSLWGGRNNEQFF.

This chain's CDR3 is CASSQVRGQGSHVEAFF. In nucleotides, the CDR3 is TGCGCCAGCAGCCAAGTCCGCGGACAGGGGAGTCATGTTGAAGCTTTCTTT. The V call is TRBV4-1, the J call TRBJ1-1; 9 bases match TRBD1. The CDR3 is 17 amino acids. V lost 1 base and J lost 7; bases outside the gene matches: 13. Germline V gene sequence: CDR1 MGHRA, CDR2 YSYEKL.

The chain couples TRBV5-1 to TRBJ2-7; TRBD2 is a possible D gene (5 bases). Germline CDR1 is SGHRS and CDR2 is YFSETQ. CDR3 length equals 18 residues. V was cut by 2 bases and J by 4 bases, with 25 bases left in between. The CDR3 protein is CASSFPSSGGSRAYEQYF. Written as DNA, the CDR3 is TGCGCCAGCAGCTTTCCTTCATCCGGAGGCAGTCGCGCTTACGAGCAGTACTTC.

The V call is TRBV5-4, the J call TRBJ1-3, with 9 bases aligning to TRBD1. The CDR3 contains 16 residues. V lost 3 bases and J lost 4; bases outside the gene matches: 8. The germline CDR1 and CDR2 sequences are SGHNT and YYREEE (reference sequence). In DNA, the CDR3 is TGTGCCAGCAGCTCACGGGACAGGGACTTCGGAAACACCATATATTTT. This gives the protein CASSSRDRDFGNTIYF.

The CDR3 loop reads CASSQGQGNEQFF. The CDR3 DNA is TGTGCCAGCAGCCAGGGACAGGGGAATGAGCAGTTCTTC. The V and J genes are TRBV7-9 and TRBJ2-1, with 10 positions matching TRBD1. V dropped 5 bases and J dropped 7; count of bases not matched to a gene: 2. The CDR3 length is 13 residues. In germline, CDR1 is SEHNR, CDR2 FQNEAQ (reference sequence).

This rearrangement joins TRBV9 to TRBJ2-3; unclear D gene. The CDR3 spans 12 residues. Germline lookup yields CDR1 SGDLS and CDR2 YYNGEE. The V end lost 3 bases, the J end lost 6 bases, and 8 bases lay between the germline ends. DNA for the CDR3: TGTGCCAGCAGCGCCGACTTTGATACGCAGTATTTT. Its protein product is CASSADFDTQYF.

V is TRBV11-2 and J is TRBJ2-7; D unclear. Germline V CDR1 and CDR2: SGHAT, FQNNGV. CDR3 size: 15 residues. The ends were cut back, 7 bases at V and 5 bases at J, with 21 bases in the middle. CDR3: CASIGGRPTVHEQYF. CDR3 bases: TGTGCCAGCATAGGTGGCCGGCCGACGGTCCACGAGCAGTACTTC.

V is TRBV4-1 and J is TRBJ2-7; D not resolved. V gave up 4 bases and J gave up 2 bases, with 12 bases separating them. Germline V CDR1 and CDR2: MGHRA, YSYEKL. The CDR3 has 14 amino acids. The CDR3 spells CASSPDHGPYEQYF. The CDR3 DNA is TGCGCCAGCAGCCCCGACCATGGGCCCTACGAGCAGTACTTC.

The V gene is TRBV10-3, the J gene TRBJ2-7; possible D gene TRBD1, 7 bases. V shed 10 bases and J shed 5 bases, with 18 bases lying between them. This CDR3 is 13 amino acids long. The germline V gene encodes CDR1 ENHRY and CDR2 SYGVKD. CDR3 residues: CATRGEMVHEQYF. The CDR3 bases are TGTGCCACCAGGGGGGAAATGGTCCACGAGCAGTACTTC.

This chain links TRBV27 with TRBJ2-1; D is ambiguous. The CDR3 totals 13 residues. Germline CDR1 MNHEY, CDR2 SMNVEV (reference sequence). Trimming stripped 5 bases from V and 4 bases from J, with 9 bases between. CDR3 DNA sequence: TGTGCCAGCAGTCCACTCACGTACAATGAGCAGTTCTTC. It is translated as CASSPLTYNEQFF.